This T cell receptor (beta chain) was identified during a study of T cell changes during pregnancy in multiple sclerosis. This clone was picked up one time. V shed 3 bases and J shed 2 bases, with 5 bases lying between them. This CDR3 has 13 residues. Germline CDR1 MDHEN, CDR2 SYDVKM. Clones were sequenced by immunoSEQ multiplex PCR, and TCRdb holds only the in-frame ones, with some missing. This sample has tens of thousands of clones, with 85% to 95% found just once. The specimen was peripheral blood, collected before pregnancy. The chain combines TRBV28 with TRBJ1-3; D not resolved. The source of this sequence is a female donor with multiple sclerosis, enrolled in a pregnancy study. The CDR3 is CASSFSAGNTIYF. The DNA for the CDR3 is TGTGCCAGCAGTTTTTCAGCTGGAAACACCATATATTTT.